What follows are 3 T cell receptor beta chains derived from one specimen sequenced in a study of cytomegalovirus exposure and HLA in healthy donors. 13 Jbeta primers and 60 Vbeta primers were used for the PCR. Here immunoSEQ multiplex PCR was the method, and the copy in TCRdb shows in-frame clones only, minus some. The repertoire holds about 170,000 clones, with more than 80% as singletons. The specimen was PBMCs. The receptors originated from a woman between 18 and 30 years old in good health and CMV-seronegative.

The chain links TRBV6-1 to TRBJ1-1, with D unclear. Trimming cost V 4 bases and J 10 bases, with 10 bases left between them. The CDR3 is 11 amino acids. Per the germline V gene, CDR1 is MNHNS and CDR2 is SASEGT. The CDR3 protein is CASSGDFPAFF. DNA for the CDR3: TGTGCCAGCAGTGGAGACTTCCCAGCTTTCTTT.

V and J are TRBV4-1 and TRBJ2-7; TRBD2 agrees at 12 bases. The CDR3 is 15 residues long. The trim removed 4 bases at V and 4 bases at J, leaving 5 bases unmatched. Germline V gene data show CDR1 as MGHRA and CDR2 as YSYEKL. The CDR3 DNA is TGCGCCAGCAGCCCCCTGACTAGCGGGAGTTACGAGCAGTACTTC. Translated, it gives CASSPLTSGSYEQYF.

The rearrangement uses TRBV5-1 and TRBJ2-2, with D maybe TRBD2 (6 bases). CDR3 size: 15 residues. With 4 bases removed from V and 4 bases from J, the gap between germline ends came to 14 bases. Germline CDR1 is SGHRS and CDR2 is YFSETQ. CDR3 sequence (DNA): TGCGCCAGCAGCAAGATAGGGACTTTCACCGGGGAGCTGTTTTTT. Translating gives CASSKIGTFTGELFF.